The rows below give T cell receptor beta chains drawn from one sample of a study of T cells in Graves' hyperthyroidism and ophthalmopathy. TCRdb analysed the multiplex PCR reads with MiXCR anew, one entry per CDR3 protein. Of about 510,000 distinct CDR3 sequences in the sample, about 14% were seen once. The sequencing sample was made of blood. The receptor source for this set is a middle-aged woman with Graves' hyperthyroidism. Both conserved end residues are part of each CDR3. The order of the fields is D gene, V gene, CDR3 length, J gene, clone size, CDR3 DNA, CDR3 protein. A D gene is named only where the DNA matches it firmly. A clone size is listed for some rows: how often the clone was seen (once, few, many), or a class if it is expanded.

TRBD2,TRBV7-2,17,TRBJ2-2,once,TGTGCCAGCAGCACTTACCGAATAGCGGGAGCCCACGGGGAGCTGTTTTTT,CASSTYRIAGAHGELFF
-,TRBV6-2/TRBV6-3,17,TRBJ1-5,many,TGTGCCAGCAGTCCTCCTTATGTGAGCAAGACAGGTCAGCCCCAGCATTTT,CASSPPYVSKTGQPQHF
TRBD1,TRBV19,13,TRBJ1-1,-,TGTGCCAGTAGAGGGACCGGGACAGTTGAAGCTTTCTTT,CASRGTGTVEAFF
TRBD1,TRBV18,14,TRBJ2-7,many,TGTGCCAGCTCACCACACTCGACAGGGTACGAGCAGTACTTC,CASSPHSTGYEQYF
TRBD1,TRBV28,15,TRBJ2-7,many,TGTGCCAGCAGGTCCGGGACAGGGTTCTCCTACGAGCAGTACTTC,CASRSGTGFSYEQYF
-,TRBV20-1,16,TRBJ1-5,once,TGCAGTGCTAGAGATCCTGCGGGGTATAGCAATCAGCCCCAGCATTTT,CSARDPAGYSNQPQHF
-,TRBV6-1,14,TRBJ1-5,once,TGTGCCAGCAGTGATTCGGGGGGCGATCAGCCCCAGCATTTT,CASSDSGGDQPQHF
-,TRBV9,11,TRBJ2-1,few,TGTGCCAGCAGCGTAGACACCCAACAGTTCTTC,CASSVDTQQFF
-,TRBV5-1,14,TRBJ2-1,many,TGCGCCAGCAGCTTGTTCACCTCAGTCAATGAGCAGTTCTTC,CASSLFTSVNEQFF
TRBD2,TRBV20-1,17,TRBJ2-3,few,TGCAGTGCTAGAAAAATTTCCCTAGCGGAGGGCACAGATACGCAGTATTTT,CSARKISLAEGTDTQYF
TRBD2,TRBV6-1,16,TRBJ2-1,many,TGTGCCAGCAGTTTCTTTAAGCCGGGACTAGTTTATGAGCAGTTCTTC,CASSFFKPGLVYEQFF
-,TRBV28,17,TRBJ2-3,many,TGTGCCAGCAGTACCCTAATTGCGAGAGGGCCCACAGATACGCAGTATTTT,CASSTLIARGPTDTQYF
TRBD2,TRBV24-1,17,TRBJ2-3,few,TGTGCCACCAGTGATCCCGGGACTAGCGGGACCGTAGATACGCAGTATTTT,CATSDPGTSGTVDTQYF
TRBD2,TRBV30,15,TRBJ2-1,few,TGTGCCTGGGGGGGACTAGCGGGAGTGGGTAGTGAGCAGTTCTTC,CAWGGLAGVGSEQFF
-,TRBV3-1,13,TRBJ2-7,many,TGTGCCAGCAGCCAAGAGGTGCAGTTCGAGCAGTACTTC,CASSQEVQFEQYF
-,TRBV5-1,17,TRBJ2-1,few,TGCGCCAGCAGCGTATACTCCGGGACTGAAATCTACAATGAGCAGTTCTTC,CASSVYSGTEIYNEQFF
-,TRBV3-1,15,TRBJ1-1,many,TGTGCCAGCAGCCCAGGGGCAGGGGTGAACACTGAAGCTTTCTTT,CASSPGAGVNTEAFF
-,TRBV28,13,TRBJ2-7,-,TGTGCCAGCACGGTTCCCGGGCCGGGGGAGCAGTACTTC,CASTVPGPGEQYF